This T cell receptor beta chain was sequenced during a study of Graves' ophthalmopathy and Graves' hyperthyroidism. Broader study findings: Sensitivity reached 60% to 71% and specificity approximately 72% when the model predicted ophthalmopathy progression.

Stable hyperthyroidism meant no ophthalmopathy within 18 months of follow-up. Uncontrolled infections, other autoimmune diseases, pregnancy or lactation barred patients from enrollment. PBMCs were density-gradient isolated from around 10 ml fresh blood. This clonotype was seen repeatedly, ten times or more. What it binds is unknown. Germline V gene lookup returns CDR1 LGHNT and CDR2 FRNRAP. The V end lost 1 base, the J end lost 2 bases, and 11 bases lay between the germline ends. This CDR3 is 15 amino acids long. Amplified material comprised TCR beta CDR3 regions derived from RNA transcripts. In the first round, RT-PCR was carried out with HTBI primers, and a multiplex PCR formed the second round. TCRdb re-analysed the multiplex PCR reads in MiXCR, keeping a single row per CDR3 protein. In the table there are hundreds of thousands of distinct CDR3 sequences, about 20% of which are singletons.

The source material was peripheral blood. The TCR originated in a woman aged 18 to 35 with stable Graves' hyperthyroidism. Some clones in this sample may be carry-over from other donors' samples. The V and J genes are TRBV12-5 and TRBJ2-5; D is ambiguous. Here the CDR3 DNA reads TGTGCTAGTGGTTTGGCGACCACATTTCAAGAGACCCAGTACTTC. It is translated as CASGLATTFQETQYF.